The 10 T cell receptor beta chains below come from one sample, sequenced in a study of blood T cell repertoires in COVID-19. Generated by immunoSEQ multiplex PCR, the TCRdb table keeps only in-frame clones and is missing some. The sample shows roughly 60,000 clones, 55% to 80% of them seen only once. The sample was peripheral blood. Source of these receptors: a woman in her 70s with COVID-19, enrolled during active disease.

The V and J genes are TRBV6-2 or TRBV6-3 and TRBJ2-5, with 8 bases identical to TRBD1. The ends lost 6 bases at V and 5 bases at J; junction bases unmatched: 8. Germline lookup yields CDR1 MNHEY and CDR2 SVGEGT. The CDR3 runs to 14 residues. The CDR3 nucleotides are TGTGCCAGCAGCGAACCAGGGGGCGCGGAGACCCAGTACTTC. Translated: CASSEPGGAETQYF.

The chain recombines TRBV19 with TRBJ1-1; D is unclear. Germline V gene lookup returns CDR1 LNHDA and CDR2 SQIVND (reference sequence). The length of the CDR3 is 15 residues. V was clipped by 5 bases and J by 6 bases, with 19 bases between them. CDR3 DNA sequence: TGTGCCAGTAGTGCTGGAGTGTCGGGATCCGCTGAAGCTTTCTTT. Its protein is CASSAGVSGSAEAFF.

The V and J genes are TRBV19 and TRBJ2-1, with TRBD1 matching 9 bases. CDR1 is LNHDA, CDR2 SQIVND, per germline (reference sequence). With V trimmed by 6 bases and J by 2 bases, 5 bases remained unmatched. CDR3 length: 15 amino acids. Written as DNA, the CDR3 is TGTGCCAGTAGACCCCGACAGGGGGCCTACAATGAGCAGTTCTTC. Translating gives CASRPRQGAYNEQFF.

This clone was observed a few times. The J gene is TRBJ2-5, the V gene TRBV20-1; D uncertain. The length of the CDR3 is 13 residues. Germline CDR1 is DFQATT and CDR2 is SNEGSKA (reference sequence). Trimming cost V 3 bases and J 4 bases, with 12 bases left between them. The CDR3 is CSASKLVGETQYF. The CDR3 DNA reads TGCAGTGCTAGTAAGCTAGTTGGAGAGACCCAGTACTTC.

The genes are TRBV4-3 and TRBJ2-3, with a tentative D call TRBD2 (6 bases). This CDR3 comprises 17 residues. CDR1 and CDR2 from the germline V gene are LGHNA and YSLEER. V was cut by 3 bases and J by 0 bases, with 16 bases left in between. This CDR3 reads CASSQANTSSSTDTQYF. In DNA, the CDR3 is TGCGCCAGCAGCCAGGCGAATACTAGCAGTAGCACAGATACGCAGTATTTT.

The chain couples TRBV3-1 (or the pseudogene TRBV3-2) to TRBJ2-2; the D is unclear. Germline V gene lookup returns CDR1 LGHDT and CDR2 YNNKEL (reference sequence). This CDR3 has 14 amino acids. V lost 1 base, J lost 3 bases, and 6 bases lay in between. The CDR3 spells CASSQVQDTGELFF. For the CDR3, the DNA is TGTGCCAGCAGCCAAGTCCAGGACACCGGGGAGCTGTTTTTT.

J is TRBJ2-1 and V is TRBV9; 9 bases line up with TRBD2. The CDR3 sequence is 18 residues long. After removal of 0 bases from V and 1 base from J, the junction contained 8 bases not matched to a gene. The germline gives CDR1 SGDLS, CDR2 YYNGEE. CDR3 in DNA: TGTGCCAGCAGCGTAGTTAGCGGGAGCGGATATTCCTACAATGAGCAGTTCTTC. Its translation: CASSVVSGSGYSYNEQFF.

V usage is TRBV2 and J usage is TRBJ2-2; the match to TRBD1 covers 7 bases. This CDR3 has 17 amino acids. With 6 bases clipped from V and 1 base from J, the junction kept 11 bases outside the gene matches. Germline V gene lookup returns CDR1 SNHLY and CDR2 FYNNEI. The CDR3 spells CASRRGLDQMNTGELFF. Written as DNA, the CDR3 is TGTGCCAGCAGGAGGGGGCTAGACCAGATGAACACCGGGGAGCTGTTTTTT.

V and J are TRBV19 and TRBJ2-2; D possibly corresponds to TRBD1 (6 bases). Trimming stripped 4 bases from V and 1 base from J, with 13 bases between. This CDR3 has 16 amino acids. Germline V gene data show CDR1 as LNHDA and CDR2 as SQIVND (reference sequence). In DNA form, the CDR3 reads TGTGCCAGTAGTACACAGCGAGGGGGGAACACCGGGGAGCTGTTTTTT. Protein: CASSTQRGGNTGELFF.

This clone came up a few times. CDR3 sequence: CASSLIQLYSNQPQHF. The CDR3 DNA follows: TGTGCCAGCAGCTTGATCCAACTATATAGCAATCAGCCCCAGCATTTT. The chain joins TRBV5-8 to TRBJ1-5, with D unclear. The V gene lost 1 base and the J gene lost 0 bases, with 11 bases spanning the gap. From germline, CDR1 is SGHTS and CDR2 YDEGEE. The CDR3 covers 16 residues.